The sequence of this T cell receptor (beta chain) was determined in a study of blood T cell repertoires in COVID-19. Germline loops: CDR1 KGHSH, CDR2 LQKENI. The CDR3 spans 13 residues. Trimming removed 2 bases at V and 0 bases at J, with 4 bases between. Assay used: immunoSEQ multiplex PCR; TCRdb lists only in-frame clones, some missing. This sample has over 150,000 clones; around 84% occur once, and the top ten carry just over 2.5%. Sequencing was done on a sample of peripheral blood. The V gene is TRBV18, the J gene TRBJ1-2; D is ambiguous. This sequence was found in a woman older than 75 with COVID-19, enrolled during active disease. The CDR3 loop reads CASSPAANYGYTF. Written as DNA, the CDR3 is TGTGCCAGCTCACCAGCAGCTAACTATGGCTACACCTTC.